This is a list of T cell receptor beta chains from one sample in a study of blood T cell repertoires in COVID-19. TCRdb's table, derived via immunoSEQ multiplex PCR, lists solely in-frame clones and lacks some. The repertoire holds around 280,000 clones, around 91% seen once, with about 1.8% in the top ten. Sequenced material: PBMCs or T cells enriched from blood (not recorded which). The receptors shown here come from a woman aged 18-30 years with acute COVID-19. Each CDR3 is given without its conserved first and last residue.

v_call cdr3_length cdr3_aa
TRBV7-6 13 ASSEQPSLGQPQH
TRBV3-1/TRBV3-2 12 ASSPGTGGYEQY
TRBV5-1 14 ASSDRVSSGANVLT
TRBV30 12 AWSTRTGRNEQF
TRBV5-1 14 ASSLLAGGAPNEQF
TRBV7-9 16 ASSHTRDSYRANYGYT
TRBV29-1 12 SVGTYTGIAEAF
TRBV7-9 12 ASSSSDAVYEQY
TRBV12-3/TRBV12-4 11 ASSSSGTGELF
TRBV10-1 15 ASSPSLLATDSYEQY
TRBV24-1 12 ATSARGLGDEQF
TRBV5-6 15 ASSLDKGLLRNTEAF
TRBV5-1 13 ASSLGGAGSTEAF
TRBV19 13 ASSSPGLAGVEQF
TRBV5-5 13 ASSGGQGIPGELF
TRBV19 13 ASSIDKGAKQPQH
TRBV29-1 14 SVEVLSSGSYNEQF
TRBV19 10 ASSPNNQPQH
TRBV5-1 13 ASSLDQLANYGYT
TRBV6-1 12 ASSELSSNQPQH
TRBV7-3 12 ASSKLAGTDTQY
TRBV15 12 ATSAGVRGNTIY
TRBV6-2/TRBV6-3 16 ASSYSRHSQGSNQPQH
TRBV19 13 ASSPATGGPTEAF
TRBV16 12 ASSLPLSNNEQF
TRBV11-3 10 ASSKEDDTQY
TRBV7-9 13 ASSDQIQGYNEQF
TRBV5-6 14 ASGEWTAMWQETQY
TRBV19 13 ASSTGRWSSYEQY
TRBV28 9 ASRSVSPLH
TRBV6-2/TRBV6-3 12 ASRYDSFNQPQH
TRBV27 13 ASSPGTGGNSPLH
TRBV2 14 ASSTLGTSGGNEQF
TRBV27 12 ASSLTPIYTPLH
TRBV6-5 13 ASRQLRQNNQPQH
TRBV6-5 12 ASSYATGEETQY
TRBV6-1 12 ASSEAIGDQPQH
TRBV28 18 ASSSTGTGFWIHSNQPQH
TRBV28 12 ASSKIQAYYGYT
TRBV27 14 ASSTRTGGDRDTQY
TRBV7-9 13 ASSLDGTGNEKLF
TRBV30 13 AWDQAGGPYNEQF
TRBV5-1 15 ASSLDLLAEQFNEQF
TRBV18 14 ASSPSGTTNTGELF
TRBV6-7 15 ASGFLLGLAGVYEQY
TRBV21-1 11 ASSKGGASEQY
TRBV5-1 10 ASSSFVEGYT
TRBV12-3/TRBV12-4 10 ASSLQVDTQY
TRBV7-2 13 ASSLATGGTSPLH